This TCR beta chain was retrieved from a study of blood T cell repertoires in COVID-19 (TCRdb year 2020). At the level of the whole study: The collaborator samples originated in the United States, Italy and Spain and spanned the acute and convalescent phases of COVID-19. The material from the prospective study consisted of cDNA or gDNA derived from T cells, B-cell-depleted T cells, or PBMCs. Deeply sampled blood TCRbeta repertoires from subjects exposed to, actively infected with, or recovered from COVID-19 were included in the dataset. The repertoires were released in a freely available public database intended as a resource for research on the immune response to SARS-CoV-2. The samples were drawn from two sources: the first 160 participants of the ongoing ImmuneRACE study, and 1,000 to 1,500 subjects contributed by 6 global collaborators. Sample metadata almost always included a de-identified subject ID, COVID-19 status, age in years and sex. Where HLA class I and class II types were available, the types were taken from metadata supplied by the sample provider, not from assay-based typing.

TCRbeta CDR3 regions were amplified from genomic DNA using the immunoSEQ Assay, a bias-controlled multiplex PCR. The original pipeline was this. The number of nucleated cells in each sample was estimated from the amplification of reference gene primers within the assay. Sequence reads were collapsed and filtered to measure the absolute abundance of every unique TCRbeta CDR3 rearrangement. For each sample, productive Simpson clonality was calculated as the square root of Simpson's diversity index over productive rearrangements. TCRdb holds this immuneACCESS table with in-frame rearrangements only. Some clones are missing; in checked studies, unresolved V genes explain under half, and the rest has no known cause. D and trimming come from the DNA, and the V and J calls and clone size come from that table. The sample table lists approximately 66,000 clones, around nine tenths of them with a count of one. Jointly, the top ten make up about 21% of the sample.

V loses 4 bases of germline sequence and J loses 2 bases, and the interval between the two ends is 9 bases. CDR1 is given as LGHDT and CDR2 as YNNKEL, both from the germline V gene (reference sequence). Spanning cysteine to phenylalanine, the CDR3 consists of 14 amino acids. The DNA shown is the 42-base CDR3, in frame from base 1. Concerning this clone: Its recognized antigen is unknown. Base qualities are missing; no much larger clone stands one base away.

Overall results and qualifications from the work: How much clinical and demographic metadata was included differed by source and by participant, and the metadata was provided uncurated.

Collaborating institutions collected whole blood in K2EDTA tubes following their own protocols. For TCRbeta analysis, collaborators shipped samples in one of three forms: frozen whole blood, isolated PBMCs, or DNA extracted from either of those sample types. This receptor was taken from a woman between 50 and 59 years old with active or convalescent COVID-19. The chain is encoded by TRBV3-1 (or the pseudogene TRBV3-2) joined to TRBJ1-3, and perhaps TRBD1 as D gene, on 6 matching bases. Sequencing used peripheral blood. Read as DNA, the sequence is TGTGCCAGCAGCCCCAACAGGGCTGGAAACACCATATATTTT. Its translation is CASSPNRAGNTIYF.